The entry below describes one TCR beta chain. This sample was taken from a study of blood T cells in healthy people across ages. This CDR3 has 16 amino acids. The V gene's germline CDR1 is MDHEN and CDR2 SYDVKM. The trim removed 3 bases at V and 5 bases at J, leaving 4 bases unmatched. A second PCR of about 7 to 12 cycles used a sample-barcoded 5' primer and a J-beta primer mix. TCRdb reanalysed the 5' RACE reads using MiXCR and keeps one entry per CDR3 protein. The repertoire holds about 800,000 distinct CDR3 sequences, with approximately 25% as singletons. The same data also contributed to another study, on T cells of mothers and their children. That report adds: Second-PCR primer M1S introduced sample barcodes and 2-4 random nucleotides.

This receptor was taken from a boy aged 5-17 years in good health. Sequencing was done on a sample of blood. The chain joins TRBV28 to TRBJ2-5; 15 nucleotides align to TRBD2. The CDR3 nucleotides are TGTGCCAGCAGTTTTCCGGGACTAGCGGGGGGTGAGACCCAGTACTTC. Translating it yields CASSFPGLAGGETQYF.